This T cell receptor beta chain is drawn from a study of blood T cell repertoires in COVID-19. At the level of the study: Specimens from acute and convalescent COVID-19 originated in the United States, Italy and Spain. Sample material is recorded as cDNA or gDNA derived from T cells, B-cell-depleted T cells, or PBMCs.

Researchers sorted participants into cohorts using their self-reported clinical history. The V and J ends lost 5 bases and 5 bases respectively, with 13 bases between them. This CDR3 spans 14 amino acids. The germline V gene encodes CDR1 SGHVS and CDR2 FQNEAQ. The authors' processing: Using reference gene primer amplification, nucleated cell counts were estimated. Method: immunoSEQ multiplex PCR; TCRdb's copy keeps in-frame clones and lacks some. D and trimming come from the DNA, and the V and J calls and clone size come from that table. The data contain 150,000 or so clones, roughly 87% of them singletons.

The sequenced sample consisted of PBMCs or T cells enriched from blood (not recorded which). The chain employs TRBV7-8 and TRBJ2-1; D uncertain. The TCR comes from a man in his forties or fifties who had recovered from COVID-19. CDR3 nucleotide sequence: TGTGCCAGCAGCCCGACCGAGAGGCACAATGAGCAGTTCTTC. Encoded protein: CASSPTERHNEQFF.